This TCR beta chain comes out of a study of CD8 T cells in ankylosing spondylitis. General study findings and limits: In ankylosing spondylitis blood, a motif of about 8 highly homologous TCR beta variants appeared characteristic.

Per germline, CDR1 SGHTA and CDR2 FQGNSA. This CDR3 contains 15 residues. With 3 bases removed from V and 6 bases from J, the gap between germline ends came to 15 bases. Concerning this clonotype: What it binds is unknown.

Quantitative 5'-RACE with molecular barcodes generated TCR beta libraries. TCRdb reprocessed the 5' RACE reads via MiXCR and lists one record per CDR3 protein. Here the sample spans 300,000 to 400,000 distinct CDR3 sequences, roughly 10% being singletons. The sequencing input was blood, either unsorted or a sorted T cell fraction (not recorded which). This sequence joins TRBV7-2 and TRBJ2-4, with D uncertain. This clonotype originated in a female donor with ankylosing spondylitis or in good health (not recorded which). CDR3 amino acids: CASSLKASGGNIQYF. The CDR3 region has the DNA TGTGCCAGCAGCTTGAAGGCGTCGGGTGGAAACATTCAGTACTTC.